Below, one T cell receptor (beta chain) is given with its context. 5' RACE that incorporated UMI labels was used to prepare the TRB cDNA libraries. TCRdb reprocessed the 5' RACE reads, with one entry per CDR3 protein and no DNA. This sample's table has about 6,000 distinct CDR3 sequences. The sample originates from a study of CXCR3-negative and CXCR3-positive naive CD8 T cells. CDR3 size: 16 residues. Germline assignment: CDR1 MGHRA and CDR2 YSYEKL. The sample was naive CXCR3- CD8+ T cells from blood. Subset specified: CD45RO-CCR7+CD27+CD95- naive CD8+ T cells lacking CXCR3 (TNR3-). The V call is TRBV4-1, the J call TRBJ1-5; TCRdb gives TRBD1 as the D gene, but with no DNA this cannot be confirmed. The clonotype was recovered from a human donor in good health. Some clones in this sample may be carry-over from other donors' samples. The CDR3 loop is CASSQYPGQGEQPQHF.